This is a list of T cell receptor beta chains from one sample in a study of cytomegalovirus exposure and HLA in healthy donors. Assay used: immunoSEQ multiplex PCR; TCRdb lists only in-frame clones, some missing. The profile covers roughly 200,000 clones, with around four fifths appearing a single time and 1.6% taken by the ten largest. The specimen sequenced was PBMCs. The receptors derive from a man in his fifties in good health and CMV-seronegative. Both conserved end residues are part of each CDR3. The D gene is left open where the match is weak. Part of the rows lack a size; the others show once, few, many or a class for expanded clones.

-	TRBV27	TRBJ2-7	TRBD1	CASSTDRGQDEQYF	TGTGCCAGCAGTACGGACAGGGGGCAGGACGAGCAGTACTTC
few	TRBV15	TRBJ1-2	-	CATSREREPFDGYTF	TGTGCCACCAGCAGAGAACGGGAGCCTTTCGATGGCTACACCTTC
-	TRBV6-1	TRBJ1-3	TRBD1	CASSDDRGTGNTIYF	TGTGCCAGCAGTGACGACAGGGGAACTGGAAACACCATATATTTT
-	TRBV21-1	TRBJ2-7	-	CASSPRDRAFDYEQYF	TGTGCCAGCAGCCCTCGGGACAGAGCGTTCGACTACGAGCAGTACTTC
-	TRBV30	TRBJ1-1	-	CASKRDTNTEAFF	TGTGCCTCAAAACGGGACACGAACACTGAAGCTTTCTTT
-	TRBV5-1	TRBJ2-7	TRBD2	CASSLEGGGRTYEQYF	TGCGCCAGCAGCCTCGAGGGGGGCGGGAGGACTTACGAGCAGTACTTC
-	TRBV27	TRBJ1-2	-	CASSTLAGNVYGYTF	TGTGCCAGCAGTACCCTGGCGGGGAATGTCTATGGCTACACCTTC
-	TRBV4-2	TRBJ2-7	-	CASSQDSDSFYEQYF	TGTGCCAGCAGCCAAGATAGTGACAGTTTCTACGAGCAGTACTTC
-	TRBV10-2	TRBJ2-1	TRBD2	CASSGTGGYEQFF	TGCGCCAGCAGTGGTACGGGAGGTTATGAGCAGTTCTTC
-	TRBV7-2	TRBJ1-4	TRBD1	CASSPRQGSGEKLFF	TGTGCCAGCAGCCCTAGACAGGGTTCGGGTGAAAAACTGTTTTTT
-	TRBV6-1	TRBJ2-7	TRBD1	CASSDWTGGRFEQYF	TGTGCCAGCAGTGATTGGACAGGGGGGCGCTTTGAGCAGTACTTC
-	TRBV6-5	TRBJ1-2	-	CASSFGVAYGYTF	TGTGCCAGCAGTTTCGGGGTGGCCTATGGCTACACCTTC
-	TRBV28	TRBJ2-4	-	CASSFPGEGNIQYF	TGTGCCAGCAGTTTTCCCGGGGAAGGAAACATTCAGTACTTC
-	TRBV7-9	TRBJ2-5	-	CASSLKGVAQETQYF	TGTGCCAGCAGCTTAAAGGGGGTGGCCCAAGAGACCCAGTACTTC
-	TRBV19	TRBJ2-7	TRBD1	CASSLATGTGTSYEQYF	TGTGCCAGTAGTCTGGCAACCGGGACAGGAACCTCCTACGAGCAGTACTTC
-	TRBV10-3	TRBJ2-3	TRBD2	CAISAAGGSTDTQYF	TGTGCCATCAGTGCAGCGGGAGGTTCCACAGATACGCAGTATTTT
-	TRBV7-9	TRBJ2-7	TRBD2	CASSHTKPSGSSEQYF	TGTGCCAGCAGCCACACCAAACCTAGCGGGAGTTCCGAGCAGTACTTC
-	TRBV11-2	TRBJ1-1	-	CASSFNSGGTEAFF	TGTGCCAGCAGCTTCAATTCGGGGGGGACTGAAGCTTTCTTT
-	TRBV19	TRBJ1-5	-	CASSIRGIDNQPQHF	TGTGCCAGTAGTATCAGGGGAATTGACAATCAGCCCCAGCATTTT
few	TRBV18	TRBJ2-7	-	CASSPPLPSYEQYF	TGTGCCAGCTCACCTCCCCTCCCCTCCTACGAGCAGTACTTC
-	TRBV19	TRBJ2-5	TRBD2	CASSIGLAGGKETQYF	TGTGCCAGTAGTATTGGACTAGCGGGGGGAAAAGAGACCCAGTACTTC
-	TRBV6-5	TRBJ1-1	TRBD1	CASSYDRVDTEAFF	TGTGCCAGCAGTTACGACAGGGTAGACACTGAAGCTTTCTTT
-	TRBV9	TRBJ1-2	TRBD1	CASSAGGSYGYTF	TGTGCCAGCAGCGCAGGGGGCAGCTATGGCTACACCTTC
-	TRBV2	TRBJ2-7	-	CASTFGTGPYEQYF	TGTGCCAGCACCTTCGGAACAGGGCCCTACGAGCAGTACTTC
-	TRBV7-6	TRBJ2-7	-	CASSFQANEQYF	TGTGCCAGCAGCTTTCAGGCCAACGAGCAGTACTTC
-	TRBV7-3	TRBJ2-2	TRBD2	CASSLSSGGTGELFF	TGTGCCAGCAGCTTAAGTAGCGGGGGGACCGGGGAGCTGTTTTTT
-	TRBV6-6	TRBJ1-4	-	CASSPRGGNEKLFF	TGTGCCAGCAGCCCGCGCGGAGGCAATGAAAAACTGTTTTTT
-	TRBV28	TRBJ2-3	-	CASSLAREGSDTQYF	TGTGCCAGCAGTTTGGCCCGTGAGGGTTCAGATACGCAGTATTTT
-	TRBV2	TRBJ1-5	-	CATKSDRGVVAQHF	TGTGCCACCAAAAGTGATCGCGGGGTTGTGGCCCAGCATTTT
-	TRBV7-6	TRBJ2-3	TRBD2	CASSSLQLAGGPTDTQYF	TGTGCCAGCAGCTCCCTCCAACTAGCGGGGGGCCCCACAGATACGCAGTATTTT
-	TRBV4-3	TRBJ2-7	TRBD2	CASSQRLAAASEQYF	TGCGCCAGCAGCCAGCGACTAGCGGCTGCATCCGAGCAGTACTTC